One sample yielded the 23 T cell receptor beta chains listed below, sequenced in a study of T cells after yellow fever vaccination. TCRdb ran MiXCR on the 5' RACE reads and lists one entry per CDR3 protein. This sample has fewer than 350,000 distinct CDR3 sequences; more than 3% occur once, and the top ten carry about 20%. The material sequenced was PBMCs, taken on the day of the yellow fever booster vaccination. These receptors were taken from a man between 18 and 35 years old who received the YFV17D yellow fever vaccine.

This clonotype was seen at least ten times. The chain uses TRBV9 and TRBJ1-6, with D tentatively TRBD1 (6 bases). Trimming cost V 4 bases and J 10 bases, with 15 bases left between them. CDR3 length: 14 residues. Germline V lookup: CDR1 SGDLS, CDR2 YYNGEE. The CDR3 protein is CASSPWGAGSPLHF. The CDR3 DNA sequence: TGTGCCAGCAGCCCTTGGGGGGCAGGATCACCCCTCCACTTT.

This clonotype was seen many times. This chain joins TRBV7-9 and TRBJ1-2, with TRBD1 matching 9 bases. V dropped 1 base and J dropped 0; count of bases not matched to a gene: 12. The CDR3 covers 19 residues. Germline V gene data show CDR1 as SEHNR and CDR2 as FQNEAQ (reference sequence). The CDR3 nucleotides are TGTGCCAGCAGCTTAGTAGGGCACAGGGGGCAAAAAGCTAACTATGGCTACACCTTC. Residues: CASSLVGHRGQKANYGYTF.

This clonotype was seen at least ten times. This chain joins TRBV7-2 and TRBJ2-7; no clear D gene. Trimming removed 2 bases at V and 4 bases at J, with 12 bases between. Germline-derived CDR1 and CDR2 are SGHTA and FQGNSA. This CDR3 has 14 amino acids. The CDR3 DNA sequence: TGTGCCAGCAGCTTAAACGCTATCGGGTACGAGCAGTACGTC. Encoded protein: CASSLNAIGYEQYV.

Many counts were recorded for this clonotype. V usage is TRBV7-6 and J usage is TRBJ2-7; D not resolved. Germline CDR1 reads SGHVS; CDR2 reads FNYEAQ. V lost 2 bases, J lost 1 base, and 9 bases lay in between. The CDR3 consists of 14 residues. The CDR3 nucleotides read TGTGCCAGCAGCTTACGGCCGGCATCCTACGAGCAGTACGTC. Translated, it gives CASSLRPASYEQYV.

The rearrangement links TRBV7-9 to TRBJ2-7; D unresolved. Trimming left V 1 base short and J 2 bases short, with 12 bases between. In germline, CDR1 is SEHNR, CDR2 FQNEAQ (reference sequence). The CDR3 is 15 residues long. Here the CDR3 reads CASSLDGELAYEQYF. CDR3 DNA sequence: TGTGCCAGCAGCTTAGATGGGGAATTGGCCTACGAGCAGTACTTC.

V is TRBV5-1 and J is TRBJ1-1, with a tentative D call TRBD1 (6 bases). Trimming removed 5 bases from V and 6 bases from J, with 17 bases in between. The CDR3 has 14 residues. Germline lookup yields CDR1 SGHRS and CDR2 YFSETQ. CDR3 bases: TGCGCCAGCAGACCTATAACAGGGAGCTCTGAAGCTTTCTTT. This codes for CASRPITGSSEAFF.

The CDR3 DNA follows: TGTGCCAGCAGTATTGGACGGGGCGGGGAGCTGTTTTTT. Protein product: CASSIGRGGELFF. The genes are TRBV7-3 and TRBJ2-2; weak D call: TRBD2 (5 bases). V lost 6 bases, J lost 7 bases, and 12 bases lay in between. Germline V lookup: CDR1 SGHTA, CDR2 FQGTGA. The CDR3 is 13 residues long.

V is TRBV20-1 and J is TRBJ1-5; weak D call: TRBD1 (6 bases). The CDR3 loop spans 14 amino acids. Germline V gives CDR1 DFQATT, CDR2 SNEGSKA (reference sequence). Between the trimmed V and J ends, which lost 6 bases and 4 bases, there was a span of 16 bases. The CDR3 region is CSAEPGAGNQPQHF. Here the CDR3 DNA reads TGCAGTGCGGAACCAGGGGCCGGGAATCAGCCCCAGCATTTT.

In this sample, this clonotype turned up many times. The rearrangement uses TRBV27 and TRBJ2-1; no clear D. CDR1 and CDR2 (germline): MNHEY, SMNVEV (reference sequence). This CDR3 has 15 residues. The germline V and J ends were trimmed by 6 bases and 6 bases, with 18 bases remaining between them. This CDR3 reads CASSTRFLWGNEQFF. DNA for the CDR3: TGTGCCAGCAGCACCCGATTCCTCTGGGGCAATGAGCAGTTCTTC.

The chain has TRBV3-1 and TRBJ1-1; D unclear. This CDR3 has 14 residues. CDR1 and CDR2 (germline): LGHDT, YNNKEL (reference sequence). Trimming left V 7 bases short and J 1 base short, with 13 bases between. CDR3 in DNA: TGTGCCAGCACCTGGGGTTCGAGGAACACTGAAGCTTTCTTT. Protein product: CASTWGSRNTEAFF.

This clonotype was found many times. The chain has TRBV18 and TRBJ2-7; 8 bases align to TRBD1. The V segment lost 3 bases and the J segment 3 bases; nucleotides outside the gene matches: 7. Germline CDR1 reads KGHSH; CDR2 reads LQKENI. This CDR3 is built from 15 residues. The CDR3 region is CASSPGQGSYYEQYF. CDR3 DNA: TGTGCCAGCTCACCCGGACAGGGTTCCTACTACGAGCAGTACTTC.

This clonotype was detected many times. The genes are TRBV5-1 and TRBJ2-2; D may be TRBD1 (6 bases). Trimming shortened V by 4 bases and J by 6 bases, and 16 bases separated the two germline ends. There are 15 residues in the CDR3. Germline CDR1 and CDR2: SGHRS and YFSETQ. The CDR3 spells CASSTQGPGAGELFF. The CDR3, as DNA: TGCGCCAGCAGCACACAGGGCCCCGGGGCCGGGGAGCTGTTTTTT.

The V and J genes are TRBV9 and TRBJ2-3; tentative D call: TRBD1 (5 bases). V was pared by 0 bases and J by 7 bases, with 6 bases between. Germline V CDR1 and CDR2: SGDLS, YYNGEE. The CDR3 runs 12 residues. The DNA of the CDR3 is TGTGCCAGCAGCGTAGAGGGGTATACGCAGTATTTT. It translates to CASSVEGYTQYF.

This clonotype was picked up a small number of times. The V gene is TRBV7-9, the J gene TRBJ1-1; no clear D gene. The CDR3 is 11 residues long. Trimming shortened V by 6 bases and J by 6 bases, and 8 bases separated the two germline ends. Germline values: CDR1 SEHNR, CDR2 FQNEAQ (reference sequence). The CDR3 sequence: CASSFRPEAFF. The CDR3 bases are TGTGCCAGCAGTTTTCGACCTGAAGCTTTCTTT.

At least ten counts were recorded for this clonotype. This chain uses TRBV5-1 with TRBJ2-2; 11 nucleotides agree with TRBD2. J lost 3 bases, V lost 4 bases, and 5 bases had no gene match. CDR3 length: 16 residues. The germline CDR1 and CDR2 sequences are SGHRS and YFSETQ. CDR3 coding DNA: TGCGCCAGCAGCGGGTGGACTAGCGGGTACACCGGGGAGCTGTTTTTT. This gives the protein CASSGWTSGYTGELFF.

This clonotype has a count of ten or more. The V gene is TRBV4-3, the J gene TRBJ2-1; maybe TRBD1 (6 bases). V lost 0 bases and J lost 4, with 16 bases in between. Germline V CDR1 and CDR2: LGHNA, YSLEER. The CDR3 sequence is 17 residues long. CDR3 DNA: TGCGCCAGCAGCCAAGAAGGGGGAGCTTCCTATTACAATGAGCAGTTCTTC. Translated: CASSQEGGASYYNEQFF.

Many counts were recorded for this clonotype. V is TRBV29-1 and J is TRBJ2-5; possibly TRBD1 or TRBD2 for D (5 bases each). V lost 6 bases and J 7 bases, leaving 18 bases between the germline ends. The germline CDR1 and CDR2 sequences are SQVTM and ANQGSEA. The CDR3 is 13 amino acids. The CDR3 loop is CSVHRDPSRTQYF. CDR3 DNA: TGCAGCGTACACCGGGACCCTAGCAGGACCCAGTACTTC.

This clonotype was seen repeatedly, ten times or more. V and J are TRBV20-1 and TRBJ2-5, with no clear D. There are 14 residues in the CDR3. Trimming took 1 base from V and 3 from J, leaving 12 bases between them. Per the germline V gene, CDR1 is DFQATT and CDR2 is SNEGSKA (reference sequence). Here the CDR3 reads CSARAVQIKETQYF. CDR3 in DNA: TGCAGTGCTAGAGCCGTACAAATCAAAGAGACCCAGTACTTC.

There are a few counts of this clonotype. The chain carries TRBV12-3 or TRBV12-4 and TRBJ1-5, with D maybe TRBD1 (6 bases). The CDR3 is 18 amino acids. V was pared by 6 bases and J by 2 bases, with 23 bases between. This CDR3 reads CASSRSGGAVMRNQPQHF. CDR3 DNA: TGTGCCAGCAGCCGTTCGGGGGGGGCGGTGATGCGCAATCAGCCCCAGCATTTT.

The V call is TRBV20-1, the J call TRBJ1-2; 10 bases are a match to TRBD1. Germline V gives CDR1 DFQATT, CDR2 SNEGSKA (reference sequence). The CDR3 is 17 amino acids. Unmatched junction bases numbered 14, after V lost 0 bases and J lost 7 bases. In DNA, the CDR3 is TGCAGTGCTAGAGAACGGGGACAGGGGACCTTCGGACGTGGCTACACCTTC. This codes for CSARERGQGTFGRGYTF.

This clonotype came up many times. The V gene is TRBV13, the J gene TRBJ2-7, with 8 bases aligning to TRBD2. With V trimmed by 5 bases and J by 3 bases, 9 bases remained unmatched. Germline loops: CDR1 PRHDT, CDR2 FYEKMQ (reference sequence). The CDR3 is 15 amino acids. In nucleotides, the CDR3 is TGTGCCAGCAGCCCCGGGGGGGGGGTTGGCTACGAGCAGTACGTC. It translates to CASSPGGGVGYEQYV.

This clonotype was counted between two and nine times. The CDR3 spells CASSSDREYEQYV. CDR3 nucleotides: TGTGCCAGCAGCTCAGACAGGGAGTACGAGCAGTACGTC. This chain links TRBV7-9 with TRBJ2-7, with 7 bases matching TRBD1. There are 13 residues in the CDR3. V gave up 4 bases and J gave up 4 bases; unmatched junction bases: 4. Germline V CDR1 and CDR2: SEHNR, FQNEAQ (reference sequence).

The sample holds a few counts of this clonotype. The chain links TRBV6-7 to TRBJ1-5; possible D gene TRBD1, 6 bases. TRBV6-7 is flagged as an ORF with uncertain function. The CDR3 spans 14 residues. The V and J ends lost 1 base and 3 bases respectively, with 7 bases between them. The CDR3 sequence is CASSYYRVNQPQHF. CDR3 nucleotides: TGTGCCAGCAGTTACTACAGGGTCAATCAGCCCCAGCATTTT.